The 22 T cell receptor beta chains below come from one sample, sequenced in a study of blood T cells in healthy people across ages. Using a J-beta primer mix together with a sample-barcoded 5' primer, a second PCR was run for roughly 7 to 12 cycles. One entry per CDR3 protein, called by TCRdb with MiXCR from the 5' RACE reads. Here the sample spans about 620,000 distinct CDR3 sequences, approximately 52% being singletons. The specimen was blood. These receptors came from a woman aged 80 or over in good health.

Of note for this clonotype: This could be a read error, since a much larger clone is one nucleotide away. CDR3: CNVRASSYNEQFF. CDR3 in DNA: TGCAACGTTAGAGCTAGCTCCTACAATGAGCAGTTCTTC. The chain has TRBV29-1 and TRBJ2-1; no clear D gene. Germline V CDR1 and CDR2: SQVTM, ANQGSEA. This CDR3 contains 13 residues.

This sequence joins TRBV7-6 and TRBJ2-1; weak D call: TRBD2 (6 bases). Trimming cost V 1 base and J 7 bases, with 11 bases left between them. This CDR3 is built from 14 residues. Germline V gives CDR1 SGHVS, CDR2 FNYEAQ. As DNA, the CDR3 is TGTGCCAGCAGCTTAGAAATTGCGGGAAATGAGCAGTTCTTC. Translation: CASSLEIAGNEQFF.

This clonotype was seen ten or more times. The chain is built from TRBV6-2 or TRBV6-3 and TRBJ1-2; D is unclear. The CDR3 covers 13 residues. Trimming left V 2 bases short and J 0 bases short, with 4 bases between. The germline CDR1 and CDR2 sequences are MNHEY and SVGEGT. CDR3 amino acids: CASSYQSNYGYTF. CDR3 sequence (DNA): TGTGCCAGCAGTTACCAGTCTAACTATGGCTACACCTTC.

A word on this clonotype: This clone may be a read error of a much larger clone one base away. This chain connects TRBV20-1 to TRBJ2-4; unclear D gene. The CDR3 has 12 residues. The V end was cut by 4 bases, the J end by 5 bases, with 9 bases between. Germline CDR1 DFQATT, CDR2 SNEGSKA (reference sequence). This CDR3 is CSAKRSENIQYF. The CDR3 DNA reads as TGCAGTGCTAAGAGGAGCGAAAACATTCAGTACTTC.

The rearrangement joins TRBV20-1 to TRBJ2-1; 12 nucleotides align to TRBD2. The germline gives CDR1 DFQATT, CDR2 SNEGSKA (reference sequence). Losses at the gene ends were 6 bases for V and 4 bases for J; bases not matched to a gene: 7. This CDR3 is built from 15 residues. The CDR3 protein is CSAPRLAGDYNEQFF. DNA of the CDR3: TGCAGTGCCCCACGACTAGCGGGGGATTACAATGAGCAGTTCTTC.

This clonotype was seen ten or more times. This chain joins TRBV7-9 and TRBJ1-4; 9 positions agree with TRBD1. This CDR3 has 16 amino acids. The germline gives CDR1 SEHNR, CDR2 FQNEAQ (reference sequence). With V trimmed by 3 bases and J by 1 base, 3 bases remained unmatched. The CDR3 here is CASSFGDRETNEKLFF. In DNA form, the CDR3 reads TGTGCCAGCAGCTTTGGGGACAGGGAAACTAATGAAAAACTGTTTTTT.

The chain combines TRBV3-1 with TRBJ1-1; D remains ambiguous. Trimming shortened V by 5 bases and J by 4 bases, and 14 bases separated the two germline ends. This CDR3 is built from 14 residues. Germline V lookup: CDR1 LGHDT, CDR2 YNNKEL (reference sequence). The CDR3: CASSLRARTTEAFF. The CDR3 bases are TGTGCCAGCAGCTTACGGGCCCGGACCACTGAAGCTTTCTTT.

This clonotype has just one count. The gene calls are TRBV28 and TRBJ2-2, with 8 bases aligning to TRBD1. Germline CDR1 is MDHEN and CDR2 is SYDVKM. The CDR3 covers 13 residues. Trimming at V came to 6 bases and at J to 6 bases, leaving 3 bases not matched to a gene. CDR3 bases: TGTGCCAGCAGCAGCAGGGGGCCCGGGGAGCTGTTTTTT. Amino acid sequence: CASSSRGPGELFF.

A note on this clonotype: A much larger clonotype is one base distant, so this may be a read error. The J gene is TRBJ2-1, the V gene TRBV9; D is uncertain. The J call could be wrong; TRBJ2-7 is a better fit for the DNA end. The CDR3 totals 15 residues. CDR1 and CDR2 (germline): SGDLS, YYNGEE. CDR3 loop: CASSATHSAYNEQYF. In DNA, the CDR3 is TGTGCCAGCAGCGCTACTCACAGCGCCTACAATGAGCAGTACTTC.

The chain combines TRBV28 with TRBJ2-6; D not certain. The germline V gene encodes CDR1 MDHEN and CDR2 SYDVKM. V lost 5 bases to trimming and J lost 0 bases, with 8 bases between them. The CDR3 sequence is 15 residues long. The CDR3 DNA sequence: TGTGCCAGCAGTATACCAGGCTCTGGGGCCAACGTCCTGACTTTC. As protein: CASSIPGSGANVLTF.

This clonotype was picked up many times. The chain carries TRBV3-1 and TRBJ2-7, with D perhaps matching TRBD1 or TRBD2 (5 bases each). This CDR3 comprises 14 residues. CDR1 and CDR2 (germline): LGHDT, YNNKEL (reference sequence). Between the trimmed V and J ends, which lost 7 bases and 2 bases, there was a span of 15 bases. CDR3 nucleotides: TGTGCCAGCACCACGGGGCCGGGGACCTACGAGCAGTACTTC. Translated, it gives CASTTGPGTYEQYF.

Turning to this clonotype: This could be a read error, since a much larger clone is one nucleotide away. The J gene is TRBJ2-5, the V gene TRBV28; D is unclear. This CDR3 is built from 14 residues. Per germline, CDR1 MDHEN and CDR2 SYDVKM. The V and J ends lost 1 base and 8 bases respectively, with 14 bases between them. The CDR3 spells CASSLLQQLRTQYF. Here the CDR3 DNA reads TGTGCCAGCAGTTTATTACAGCAACTTAGAACCCAGTACTTC. The full variable domain, completed using reference TRBV28 and TRBJ2-5, is DVKVTQSSRYLVKRTGEKVFLECVQDMDHENMFWYRQDPGLGLRLIYFSYDVKMKEKGDIPEGYSVSREKKERFSLILESASTNQTSMYLCASSLLQQLRTQYFGPGTRLLVL.

Only one count was recorded for this clonotype. This sequence may be a read error, since a much larger clone differs from it by one base. V is TRBV7-2 and J is TRBJ1-2; perhaps TRBD1 as D (5 bases). In germline, CDR1 is SGHTA, CDR2 FQGNSA. The length of the CDR3 is 13 residues. DNA for the CDR3: TGTGTCAGCAGCTTAGGCAGGGCGGGTGGCTACACCTTC. Residues: CVSSLGRAGGYTF. Full variable domain (missing parts from reference TRBV7-2 and TRBJ1-2): GAGVSQSPSNKVTEKGKDVELRCDPISGHTALYWYRQSLGQGLEFLIYFQGNSAPDKSGLPSDRFSAERTGGSVSTLTIQRTQQEDSAVYLCVSSLGRAGGYTFGSGTRLTVV.

V and J are TRBV7-9 and TRBJ2-1; D not resolved. This CDR3 has 14 residues. The germline V and J ends were trimmed by 5 bases and 4 bases, with 12 bases remaining between them. Germline loops: CDR1 SEHNR, CDR2 FQNEAQ (reference sequence). In nucleotides, the CDR3 is TGTGCCAGCAGCGTAAGGGCGGAGTACAATGAGCAGTTCTTC. Its translation is CASSVRAEYNEQFF.

This clonotype has at least ten counts. The chain recombines TRBV10-3 with TRBJ1-4; D not certain. The CDR3 sequence is 13 residues long. The V end lost 6 bases, the J end lost 4 bases, and 9 bases lay between the germline ends. The germline V gene has CDR1 ENHRY and CDR2 SYGVKD. Written as DNA, the CDR3 is TGTGCCATCAGGGAAGGCCTTAATGAAAAACTGTTTTTT. It specifies CAIREGLNEKLFF.

In the case of this clonotype: A read error may be the cause here, since a much bigger clone is one base away. The chain uses TRBV6-6 and TRBJ2-5; 7 bases match TRBD2. CDR3 length: 14 amino acids. In germline, CDR1 is MNHNY, CDR2 SVGAGI (reference sequence). CDR3 sequence: CVSSYTRPAGWPYF. CDR3 bases: TGTGTCAGCAGTTACACCCGCCCAGCGGGATGGCCGTACTTC.

The rearrangement links TRBV6-1 to TRBJ2-3; the match to TRBD1 covers 10 bases. Germline CDR1 is MNHNS and CDR2 is SASEGT. CDR3 size: 17 residues. V lost 6 bases and J lost 1; bases outside the gene matches: 10. This CDR3 is CASSSLGQGYGTDTQYF. CDR3 bases: TGTGCCAGCAGCTCATTGGGACAGGGGTACGGCACAGATACGCAGTATTTT.

Details on this clonotype: A clone one base away is much larger, so this may be a read error. J is TRBJ2-1 and V is TRBV24-1; perhaps TRBD2 as D (5 bases). The CDR3 loop spans 13 amino acids. The germline V gene encodes CDR1 KGHDR and CDR2 SFDVKD. The CDR3 loop reads CAASPGAYNEQFF. The CDR3, as DNA: TGTGCCGCCAGCCCCGGGGCCTACAATGAGCAGTTCTTC.

This sequence joins TRBV7-7 and TRBJ2-5, with 11 nucleotides matching TRBD1. The J call is uncertain, as TRBJ2-7 better fits the DNA end. Germline loops: CDR1 SSHAT, CDR2 FNYEAQ (reference sequence). The CDR3 spans 13 residues. The CDR3: CASSPGTGGEQYF. The CDR3, as DNA: TGTGCCAGCAGCCCGGGGACAGGGGGCGAGCAGTACTTC.

In regard to this clonotype: Germline is not matched at one junction end, which may reflect a read error. The V call is TRBV3-1, the J call TRBJ2-1; maybe TRBD1 (5 bases). CDR3 length: 16 residues. Germline CDR1 LGHDT, CDR2 YNNKEL (reference sequence). The DNA of the CDR3 is TGTGCCAGCAGCCAGCGAGACAGAAGCACCTACAAAGAGCAGTTCTTC. Its translation is CASSQRDRSTYKEQFF.

In this sample, this clonotype turned up a few times. The genes are TRBV29-1 and TRBJ2-5; D is perhaps TRBD1 or TRBD2 (5 bases each). The V gene's germline CDR1 is SQVTM and CDR2 ANQGSEA. Between the trimmed V and J ends, which lost 2 bases and 5 bases, there was a span of 12 bases. This CDR3 is 13 amino acids long. CDR3 region: CSVELGPSETQYF. As DNA, the CDR3 is TGCAGCGTTGAATTGGGACCGAGCGAGACCCAGTACTTC.

At least ten counts were recorded for this clonotype. The V and J genes are TRBV5-1 and TRBJ1-1; D not certain. The germline V gene has CDR1 SGHRS and CDR2 YFSETQ. V dropped 1 base and J dropped 1 base, with 5 bases sitting between them. The length of the CDR3 is 13 residues. Here the CDR3 reads CASSLQQNTEAFF. The CDR3 nucleotides are TGCGCCAGCAGCTTGCAGCAGAACACTGAAGCTTTCTTT.